One and the same sample provided the 27 T cell receptor beta chains below, sequenced in a study of vaccination effects on CD4 cells after COVID-19. Assay: immunoSEQ multiplex PCR; the TCRdb copy retains only in-frame clones and omits some. This sample has 40,000 to 55,000 clones; about 70% occur once, and the top ten carry about 9%. Their specific antigens are unknown. Subsequent to approximately 9 days of culture, CD4+ T cells were isolated. The sequenced sample was CD4+ T cells from PBMCs cultured without peptide, obtained before COVID-19 vaccination. The receptor source for this set is a human donor who had a prior SARS-CoV-2 infection.

V is TRBV5-1 and J is TRBJ2-3; 7 positions match TRBD1. The V gene's germline CDR1 is SGHRS and CDR2 YFSETQ. This CDR3 comprises 16 residues. Unmatched junction bases numbered 10, after V lost 4 bases and J lost 2 bases. CDR3 nucleotide sequence: TGCGCCAGCAGCCCTGAAGGGGGCGCTTACACAGATACGCAGTATTTT. Protein: CASSPEGGAYTDTQYF.

The chain couples TRBV19 to TRBJ2-4; D is unresolved. The V gene's germline CDR1 is LNHDA and CDR2 SQIVND (reference sequence). This CDR3 comprises 16 residues. Trimming left V 1 base short and J 0 bases short, with 10 bases between. In DNA form, the CDR3 reads TGTGCCAGTAGTATAGCCAGCGAAATAGCCAAAAACATTCAGTACTTC. Amino acid sequence: CASSIASEIAKNIQYF.

Comment on this clone: An end of the junction differs from the germline gene, which may be a read error. V is TRBV6-5 and J is TRBJ2-1, with 10 bases identical to TRBD2. Germline V CDR1 and CDR2: MNHEY, SVGAGI. The CDR3 totals 12 residues. The CDR3 sequence is CASSSLAGGKIF. The CDR3 coding sequence is TGTGCCAGCAGTTCTTTAGCGGGAGGAAAGATCTTC.

This rearrangement joins TRBV4-3 to TRBJ2-4; D possibly uses TRBD1 or TRBD2 (5 bases each). Germline values: CDR1 LGHNA, CDR2 YSLEER. The length of the CDR3 is 15 residues. Trimming pared 1 base from V and 9 bases from J, leaving 16 bases between. This chain's CDR3 is CASSQAIAGGTIQYF. The CDR3 nucleotides read TGCGCCAGCAGCCAAGCTATCGCCGGTGGGACCATTCAGTACTTC.

This clone was detected a few times. The chain uses TRBV6-5 and TRBJ1-5, with unresolved D. There are 15 residues in the CDR3. Trimming removed 6 bases at V and 5 bases at J, with 17 bases between. Germline V gives CDR1 MNHEY, CDR2 SVGAGI. In nucleotides, the CDR3 is TGTGCCAGCAGCCGAGATCGCGGAACCGATCAGCCCCAGCATTTT. This sequence encodes CASSRDRGTDQPQHF.

The sample holds one count of this clone. The chain recombines TRBV5-1 with TRBJ1-2, with D uncertain. The CDR3 runs 14 residues. V lost 1 base, J lost 4 bases, and 11 bases lay in between. Per the germline V gene, CDR1 is SGHRS and CDR2 is YFSETQ. The CDR3 DNA is TGCGCCAGCAGCTTGATAGGCCCCCCCTATGGCTACACCTTC. Encoded protein: CASSLIGPPYGYTF. Full variable domain (outside the CDR3, taken from reference TRBV5-1 and TRBJ1-2): KAGVTQTPRYLIKTRGQQVTLSCSPISGHRSVSWYQQTPGQGLQFLFEYFSETQRNKGNFPGRFSGRQFSNSRSEMNVSTLELGDSALYLCASSLIGPPYGYTFGSGTRLTVV.

V is TRBV6-2 or TRBV6-3 and J is TRBJ1-5, with TRBD1 matching over 8 bases. In germline, CDR1 is MNHEY, CDR2 SVGEGT. V dropped 6 bases and J dropped 1; count of bases not matched to a gene: 2. This CDR3 contains 14 residues. DNA for the CDR3: TGTGCCAGCAGCCGACAGGGGAGCAATCAGCCCCAGCATTTT. The encoded protein is CASSRQGSNQPQHF.

In nucleotides, the CDR3 is TGCGCCAGCAGCTTGGGACTCATCCTCTCCTACAATGAGCAGTTCTTC. This gives the protein CASSLGLILSYNEQFF. V usage is TRBV5-1 and J usage is TRBJ2-1; D not resolved. The CDR3 is 16 residues long. CDR1 SGHRS and CDR2 YFSETQ come from the germline V gene. Trimming pared 0 bases from V and 0 bases from J, leaving 10 bases between.

The chain carries TRBV5-6 and TRBJ2-3, with D maybe TRBD2 (6 bases). This CDR3 comprises 14 residues. V was cut by 5 bases and J by 2 bases, with 12 bases left in between. Germline CDR1 SGHDT, CDR2 YYEEEE. The CDR3 sequence: CASRGWGVTDTQYF. The CDR3 nucleotides read TGTGCCAGCAGAGGCTGGGGGGTCACAGATACGCAGTATTTT.

The CDR3 DNA reads TGTGCCAGCAAGGACACGTACGAATCTGGGGCCAACGTCCTGACTTTC. Protein: CASKDTYESGANVLTF. This chain connects TRBV19 to TRBJ2-6, with D possibly TRBD1 on 5 matching bases. The length of the CDR3 is 16 residues. The V and J ends lost 9 bases and 1 base respectively, with 16 bases between them. CDR1 is LNHDA and CDR2 is SQIVND in the germline V gene (reference sequence).

This clone was observed a few times. This chain joins TRBV10-3 and TRBJ1-1; perhaps TRBD1 as D (6 bases). The CDR3 runs 15 residues. Germline V gives CDR1 ENHRY, CDR2 SYGVKD. The ends were cut back, 6 bases at V and 2 bases at J, with 16 bases in the middle. CDR3 DNA sequence: TGTGCCATCAGGGTCAACAGGGACACAAACACTGAAGCTTTCTTT. Protein: CAIRVNRDTNTEAFF.

CDR3 in DNA: TGTGCCAGCAGTGAGGACAGGGACCCCTACAATGAGCAGTTCTTC. It specifies CASSEDRDPYNEQFF. The chain uses TRBV2 and TRBJ2-1; 8 bases are shared with TRBD1. The length of the CDR3 is 15 residues. Trimming removed 3 bases from V and 2 bases from J; junction bases left unmatched: 3. From germline, CDR1 is SNHLY and CDR2 FYNNEI.

The genes are TRBV5-4 and TRBJ2-7; 12 bases align to TRBD1. The CDR3 runs 15 residues. Looked up from germline, CDR1 is SGHNT and CDR2 is YYREEE (reference sequence). V gave up 5 bases and J gave up 5 bases; unmatched junction bases: 8. The chain's CDR3 is CASSSGTGGFNEQYF. The DNA of the CDR3 is TGTGCCAGCAGTTCCGGGACAGGGGGCTTTAACGAGCAGTACTTC.

The CDR3 nucleotides read TGTGCCTCCAGGGAACAGGGGAGGACTGAAGCTTTCTTT. This codes for CASREQGRTEAFF. The V call is TRBV19, the J call TRBJ1-1; 7 nucleotides match TRBD1. CDR3 length equals 13 residues. V shed 11 bases and J 5 bases; nucleotides not matched to a gene: 11. Germline loops: CDR1 LNHDA, CDR2 SQIVND (reference sequence).

J is TRBJ2-7 and V is TRBV23-1, with a tentative D call TRBD1 (5 bases). TRBV23-1 is identified as an open reading frame with a role that is uncertain. Trimming took 2 bases from V and 6 from J, leaving 17 bases between them. This CDR3 has 15 residues. CDR3 sequence reads: CASSQEKGPLGEQYF. CDR3 nucleotides: TGCGCCAGCAGTCAAGAGAAGGGGCCCCTCGGCGAGCAGTACTTC.

There are a few counts of this clone. The chain is built from TRBV9 and TRBJ2-6, with D tentatively TRBD2 (7 bases). The V end lost 0 bases, the J end lost 0 bases, and 13 bases lay between the germline ends. CDR1 and CDR2 (germline): SGDLS, YYNGEE. The CDR3 is 18 residues long. This chain's CDR3 is CASSVAAGAGSGANVLTF. CDR3 nucleotides: TGTGCCAGCAGCGTAGCTGCGGGGGCTGGCTCTGGGGCCAACGTCCTGACTTTC.

The rearrangement uses TRBV6-5 and TRBJ1-2, with 7 bases lining up with TRBD1. The junction had 8 bases not matched to a gene; V was cut back by 0 bases and J by 4 bases. Germline CDR1 MNHEY, CDR2 SVGAGI. This CDR3 region has 16 residues. CDR3 loop: CASSYSMGQTLYGYTF. As DNA, the CDR3 is TGTGCCAGCAGTTACTCCATGGGACAGACTCTCTATGGCTACACCTTC.

The chain links TRBV6-2 or TRBV6-3 to TRBJ1-5; D gene uncertain. Germline V gives CDR1 MNHEY, CDR2 SVGEGT. Trimming took 4 bases from V and 5 from J, leaving 6 bases between them. The length of the CDR3 is 12 residues. In nucleotides, the CDR3 is TGTGCCAGCAGTTGGAGGGATCAGCCCCAGCATTTT. Amino acids: CASSWRDQPQHF.

The chain couples TRBV7-3 to TRBJ2-7; 7 bases agree with TRBD1. The length of the CDR3 is 15 residues. Germline V gene data show CDR1 as SGHTA and CDR2 as FQGTGA. V was clipped by 1 base and J by 4 bases; unmatched bases: 7. The CDR3 spells CASSLIPGQKYEQYF. CDR3 nucleotide sequence: TGTGCCAGCAGCTTAATCCCGGGACAGAAATACGAGCAGTACTTC.

V gene TRBV19 combines with J gene TRBJ1-1, with 8 bases matching TRBD1. CDR1 and CDR2 (germline): LNHDA, SQIVND (reference sequence). The V and J ends lost 9 bases and 2 bases, in that order; junction bases with no gene match: 8. The CDR3 totals 14 residues. The CDR3 bases are TGTGCCAGCAAACGGGACAGGAGAAACACTGAAGCTTTCTTT. Translated, it gives CASKRDRRNTEAFF.

A few counts support this clone. The gene calls are TRBV27 and TRBJ1-6; maybe TRBD1 (6 bases). CDR1 is MNHEY, CDR2 SMNVEV, per germline (reference sequence). V shed 1 base and J shed 3 bases, with 10 bases lying between them. There are 16 residues in the CDR3. The CDR3 loop reads CASSLFGGLYNSPLHF. CDR3 DNA sequence: TGTGCCAGCAGTTTATTCGGGGGCCTCTATAATTCACCCCTCCACTTT.

V is TRBV7-2 and J is TRBJ2-5; 10 nucleotides agree with TRBD2. Germline V gives CDR1 SGHTA, CDR2 FQGNSA. The CDR3 has 16 residues. The V and J ends lost 5 bases and 9 bases, in that order; junction bases with no gene match: 15. As DNA, the CDR3 is TGTGCCAGCAGCGCAACTCAGCGGGGGGGGTCAGGTCCCCAGTACTTC. Its translation: CASSATQRGGSGPQYF.

The chain has TRBV11-1 and TRBJ2-1; 7 bases agree with TRBD2. The CDR3 runs 16 residues. Germline-derived CDR1 and CDR2 are SGHAT and FQDESV (reference sequence). V was pared by 5 bases and J by 4 bases, with 11 bases of the junction left unmatched. The CDR3 region is CASSPLSGFAYNEQFF. The CDR3 region has the DNA TGTGCCAGCAGCCCCCTTAGCGGGTTCGCGTACAATGAGCAGTTCTTC.

The chain employs TRBV15 and TRBJ2-7; a weak D match, TRBD2 (5 bases). The CDR3 sequence is 13 residues long. Germline V gene lookup returns CDR1 LNHNV and CDR2 YYDKDF (reference sequence). V gave up 5 bases and J gave up 9 bases, with 17 bases separating them. CDR3 amino acids: CATSEGREVAQYF. The CDR3 region has the DNA TGTGCCACCAGCGAGGGTCGTGAGGTTGCGCAGTACTTC.

The rearrangement links TRBV5-1 to TRBJ2-1; TRBD2 matches at 8 bases. The ends lost 2 bases at V and 7 bases at J; junction bases unmatched: 8. The CDR3 is 15 amino acids. The V gene's germline CDR1 is SGHRS and CDR2 YFSETQ. CDR3 in amino acids: CASSFSGGAWNEQFF. The CDR3 DNA reads as TGCGCCAGCAGCTTCTCGGGGGGGGCCTGGAATGAGCAGTTCTTC.

The chain has TRBV5-1 and TRBJ2-5; D not certain. The CDR3 is made up of 13 amino acids. Germline V gene data show CDR1 as SGHRS and CDR2 as YFSETQ. The V and J ends lost 0 bases and 5 bases respectively, with 8 bases between them. CDR3 DNA sequence: TGCGCCAGCAGCTTGGTGCGACGGGAGACCCAGTACTTC. Protein: CASSLVRRETQYF.

V is TRBV30 and J is TRBJ2-1; 10 positions agree with TRBD2. Losses at the gene ends were 0 bases for V and 7 bases for J; bases not matched to a gene: 3. The germline CDR1 and CDR2 sequences are GTSNPN and SVGIG (reference sequence). The CDR3 loop spans 14 amino acids. The CDR3 spells CAWSVISGRNEQFF. In DNA form, the CDR3 reads TGTGCCTGGAGTGTTATTAGCGGGAGGAATGAGCAGTTCTTC.